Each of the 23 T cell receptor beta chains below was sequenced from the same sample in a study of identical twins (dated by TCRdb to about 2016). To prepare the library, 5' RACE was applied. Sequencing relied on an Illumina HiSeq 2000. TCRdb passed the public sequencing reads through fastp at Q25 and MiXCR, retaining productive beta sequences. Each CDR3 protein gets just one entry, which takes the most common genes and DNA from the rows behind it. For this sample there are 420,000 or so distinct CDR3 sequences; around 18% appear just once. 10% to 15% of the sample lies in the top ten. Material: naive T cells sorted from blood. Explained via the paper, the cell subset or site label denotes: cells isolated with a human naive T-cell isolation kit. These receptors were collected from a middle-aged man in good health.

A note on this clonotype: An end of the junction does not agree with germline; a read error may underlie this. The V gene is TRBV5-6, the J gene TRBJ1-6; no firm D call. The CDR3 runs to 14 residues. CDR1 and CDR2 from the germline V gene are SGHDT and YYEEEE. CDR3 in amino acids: CASSLADYSSPLHF. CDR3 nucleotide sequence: TGTGCCAGCAGCTTGGCCGACTATAGTTCACCCCTCCACTTT. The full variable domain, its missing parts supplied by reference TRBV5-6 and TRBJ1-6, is DAGVTQSPTHLIKTRGQQVTLRCSPKSGHDTVSWYQQALGQGPQFIFQYYEEEERQRGNFPDRFSGHQFPNYSSELNVNALLLGDSALYLCASSLADYSSPLHFGNGTRLTVT.

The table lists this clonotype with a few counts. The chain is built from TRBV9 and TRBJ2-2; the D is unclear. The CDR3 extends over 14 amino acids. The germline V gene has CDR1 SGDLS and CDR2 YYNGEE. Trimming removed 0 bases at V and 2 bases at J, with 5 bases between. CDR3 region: CASSVVANTGELFF. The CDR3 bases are TGTGCCAGCAGCGTAGTAGCCAACACCGGGGAGCTGTTTTTT.

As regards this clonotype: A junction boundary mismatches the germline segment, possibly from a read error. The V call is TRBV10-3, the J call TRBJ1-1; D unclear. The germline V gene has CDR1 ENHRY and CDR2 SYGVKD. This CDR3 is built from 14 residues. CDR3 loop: CAISESRSSSGETF. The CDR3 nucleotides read TGTGCCATCAGTGAGTCCCGATCCAGCAGTGGGGAAACCTTT.

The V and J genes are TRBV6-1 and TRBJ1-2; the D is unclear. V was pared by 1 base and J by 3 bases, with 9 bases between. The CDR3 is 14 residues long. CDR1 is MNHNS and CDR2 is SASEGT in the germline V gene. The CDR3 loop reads CASSEGSGDYGYTF. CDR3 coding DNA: TGTGCCAGCAGTGAAGGATCGGGTGACTATGGCTACACCTTC.

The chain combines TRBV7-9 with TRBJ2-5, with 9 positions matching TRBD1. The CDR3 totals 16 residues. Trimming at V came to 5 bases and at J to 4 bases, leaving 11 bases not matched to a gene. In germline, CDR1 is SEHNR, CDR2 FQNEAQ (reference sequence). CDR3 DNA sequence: TGTGCCAGCAGCCGGAGTGTGGGACAGGGTCGAGAGACCCAGTACTTC. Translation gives CASSRSVGQGRETQYF.

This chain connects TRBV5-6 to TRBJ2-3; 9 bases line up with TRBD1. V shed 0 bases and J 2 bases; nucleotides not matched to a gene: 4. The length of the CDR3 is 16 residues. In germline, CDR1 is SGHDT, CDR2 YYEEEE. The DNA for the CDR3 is TGTGCCAGCAGCTTGGAACAGGGGGCCTACACAGATACGCAGTATTTT. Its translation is CASSLEQGAYTDTQYF.

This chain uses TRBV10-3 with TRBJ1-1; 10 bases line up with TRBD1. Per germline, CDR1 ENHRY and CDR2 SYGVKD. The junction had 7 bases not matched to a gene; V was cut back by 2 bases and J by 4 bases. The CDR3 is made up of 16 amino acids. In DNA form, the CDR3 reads TGTGCCATCAGTGAGAATAGGGACAGGGGACCCACTGAAGCTTTCTTT. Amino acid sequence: CAISENRDRGPTEAFF.

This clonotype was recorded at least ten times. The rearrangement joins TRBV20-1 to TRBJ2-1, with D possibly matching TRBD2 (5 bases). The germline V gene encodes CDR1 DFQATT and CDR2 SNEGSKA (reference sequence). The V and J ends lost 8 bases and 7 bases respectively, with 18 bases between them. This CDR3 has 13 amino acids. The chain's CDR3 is CSPEEEPWNEQFF. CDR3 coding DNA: TGCAGTCCCGAGGAGGAGCCGTGGAATGAGCAGTTCTTC.

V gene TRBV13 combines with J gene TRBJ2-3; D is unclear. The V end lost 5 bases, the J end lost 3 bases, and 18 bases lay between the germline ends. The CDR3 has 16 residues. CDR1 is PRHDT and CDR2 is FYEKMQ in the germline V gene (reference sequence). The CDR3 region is CASSPSNRVGTDTQYF. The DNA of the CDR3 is TGTGCCAGCAGCCCCTCGAATAGGGTGGGGACAGATACGCAGTATTTT.

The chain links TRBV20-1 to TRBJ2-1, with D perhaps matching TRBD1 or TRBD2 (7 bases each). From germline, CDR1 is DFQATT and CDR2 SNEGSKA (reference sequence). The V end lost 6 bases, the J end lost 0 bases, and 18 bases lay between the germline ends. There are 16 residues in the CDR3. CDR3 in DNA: TGCAGTGCCAGGGGGACTACCGAGAGCTCCTACAATGAGCAGTTCTTC. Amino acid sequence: CSARGTTESSYNEQFF.

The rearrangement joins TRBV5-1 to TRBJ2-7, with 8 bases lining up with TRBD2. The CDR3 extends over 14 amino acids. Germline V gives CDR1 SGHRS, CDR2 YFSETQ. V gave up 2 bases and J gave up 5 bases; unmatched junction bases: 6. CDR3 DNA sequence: TGCGCCAGCAGCTTTGGTAGCGGGATGCACGAGCAGTACTTC. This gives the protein CASSFGSGMHEQYF. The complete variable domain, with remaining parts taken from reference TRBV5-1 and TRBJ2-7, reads KAGVTQTPRYLIKTRGQQVTLSCSPISGHRSVSWYQQTPGQGLQFLFEYFSETQRNKGNFPGRFSGRQFSNSRSEMNVSTLELGDSALYLCASSFGSGMHEQYFGPGTRLTVT.

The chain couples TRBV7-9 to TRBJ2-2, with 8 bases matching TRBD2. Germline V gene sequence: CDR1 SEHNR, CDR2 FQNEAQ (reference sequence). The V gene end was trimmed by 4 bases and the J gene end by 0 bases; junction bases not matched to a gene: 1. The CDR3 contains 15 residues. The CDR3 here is CASSSGGANTGELFF. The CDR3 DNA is TGTGCCAGCAGCTCGGGAGGGGCGAACACCGGGGAGCTGTTTTTT.

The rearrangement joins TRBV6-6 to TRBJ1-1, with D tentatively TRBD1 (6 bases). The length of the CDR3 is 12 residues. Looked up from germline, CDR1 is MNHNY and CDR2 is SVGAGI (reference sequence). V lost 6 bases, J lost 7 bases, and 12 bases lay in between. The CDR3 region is CASRTGQFEAFF. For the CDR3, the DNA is TGTGCCAGCAGAACCGGACAGTTTGAAGCTTTCTTT.

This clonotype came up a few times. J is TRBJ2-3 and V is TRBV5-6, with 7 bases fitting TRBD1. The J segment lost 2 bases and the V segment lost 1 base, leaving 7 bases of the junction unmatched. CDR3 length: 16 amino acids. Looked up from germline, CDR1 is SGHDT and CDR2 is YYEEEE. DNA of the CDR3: TGTGCCAGCAGCTTGCGAGGGGGCGCGTACACAGATACGCAGTATTTT. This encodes CASSLRGGAYTDTQYF.

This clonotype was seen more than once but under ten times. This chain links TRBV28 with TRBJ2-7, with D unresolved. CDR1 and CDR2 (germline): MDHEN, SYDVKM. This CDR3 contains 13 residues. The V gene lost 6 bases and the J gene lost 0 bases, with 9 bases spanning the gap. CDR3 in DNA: TGTGCCAGCAGCGGCTTGGGCTCCTACGAGCAGTACTTC. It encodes CASSGLGSYEQYF. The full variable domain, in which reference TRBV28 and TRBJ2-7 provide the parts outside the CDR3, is DVKVTQSSRYLVKRTGEKVFLECVQDMDHENMFWYRQDPGLGLRLIYFSYDVKMKEKGDIPEGYSVSREKKERFSLILESASTNQTSMYLCASSGLGSYEQYFGPGTRLTVT.

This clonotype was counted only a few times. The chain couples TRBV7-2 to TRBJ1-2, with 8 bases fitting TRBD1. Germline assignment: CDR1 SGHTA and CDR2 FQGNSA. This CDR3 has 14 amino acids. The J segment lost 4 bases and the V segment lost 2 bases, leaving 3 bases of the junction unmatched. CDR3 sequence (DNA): TGTGCCAGCAGCTTACTGACAGGGGTCTATGGCTACACCTTC. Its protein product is CASSLLTGVYGYTF.

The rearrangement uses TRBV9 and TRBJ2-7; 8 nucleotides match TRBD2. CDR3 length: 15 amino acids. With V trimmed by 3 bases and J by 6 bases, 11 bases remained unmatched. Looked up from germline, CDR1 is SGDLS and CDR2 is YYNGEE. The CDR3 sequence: CASSAGGVSTGEQYF. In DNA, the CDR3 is TGTGCCAGCAGCGCGGGGGGGGTCTCGACTGGCGAGCAGTACTTC.

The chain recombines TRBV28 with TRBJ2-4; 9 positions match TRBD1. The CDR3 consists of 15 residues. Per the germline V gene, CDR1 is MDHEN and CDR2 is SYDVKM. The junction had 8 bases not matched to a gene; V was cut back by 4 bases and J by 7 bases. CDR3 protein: CASSSLRQGVNIQYF. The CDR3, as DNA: TGTGCCAGCAGTTCGCTCCGACAGGGGGTGAACATTCAGTACTTC.

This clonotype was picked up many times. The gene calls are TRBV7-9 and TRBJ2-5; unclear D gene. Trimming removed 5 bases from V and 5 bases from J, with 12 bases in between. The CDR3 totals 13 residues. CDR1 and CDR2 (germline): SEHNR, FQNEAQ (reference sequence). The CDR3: CASSRVVPETQYF. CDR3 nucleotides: TGTGCCAGCAGCCGGGTAGTTCCGGAGACCCAGTACTTC.

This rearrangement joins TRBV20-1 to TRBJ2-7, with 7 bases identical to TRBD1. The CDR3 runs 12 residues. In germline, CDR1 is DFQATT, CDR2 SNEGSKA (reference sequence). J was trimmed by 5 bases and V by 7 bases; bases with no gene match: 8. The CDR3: CSGRGGLNEQYF. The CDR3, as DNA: TGCAGTGGGCGAGGGGGCCTAAACGAGCAGTACTTC.

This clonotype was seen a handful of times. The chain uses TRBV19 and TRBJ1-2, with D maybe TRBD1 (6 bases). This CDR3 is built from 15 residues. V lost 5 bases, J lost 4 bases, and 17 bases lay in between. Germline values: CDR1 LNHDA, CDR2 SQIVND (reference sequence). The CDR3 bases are TGTGCCAGTAGTCCTGGACCGGGAGGGGGCTATGGCTACACCTTC. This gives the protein CASSPGPGGGYGYTF.

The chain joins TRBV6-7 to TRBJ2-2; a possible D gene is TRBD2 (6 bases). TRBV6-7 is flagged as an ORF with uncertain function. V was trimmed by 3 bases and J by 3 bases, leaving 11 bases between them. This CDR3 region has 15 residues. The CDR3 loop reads CASSYGGSDTGELFF. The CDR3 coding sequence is TGTGCCAGCAGTTATGGGGGGTCCGACACCGGGGAGCTGTTTTTT.

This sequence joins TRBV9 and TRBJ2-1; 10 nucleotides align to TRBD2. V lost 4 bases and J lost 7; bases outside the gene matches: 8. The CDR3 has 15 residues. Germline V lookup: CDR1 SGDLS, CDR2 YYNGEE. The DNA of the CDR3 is TGTGCCAGCAGCCCTCGGACTAGCGGCTTAAATGAGCAGTTCTTC. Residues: CASSPRTSGLNEQFF. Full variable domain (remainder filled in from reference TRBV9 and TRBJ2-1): DSGVTQTPKHLITATGQRVTLRCSPRSGDLSVYWYQQSLDQGLQFLIQYYNGEERAKGNILERFSAQQFPDLHSELNLSSLELGDSALYFCASSPRTSGLNEQFFGPGTRLTVL.